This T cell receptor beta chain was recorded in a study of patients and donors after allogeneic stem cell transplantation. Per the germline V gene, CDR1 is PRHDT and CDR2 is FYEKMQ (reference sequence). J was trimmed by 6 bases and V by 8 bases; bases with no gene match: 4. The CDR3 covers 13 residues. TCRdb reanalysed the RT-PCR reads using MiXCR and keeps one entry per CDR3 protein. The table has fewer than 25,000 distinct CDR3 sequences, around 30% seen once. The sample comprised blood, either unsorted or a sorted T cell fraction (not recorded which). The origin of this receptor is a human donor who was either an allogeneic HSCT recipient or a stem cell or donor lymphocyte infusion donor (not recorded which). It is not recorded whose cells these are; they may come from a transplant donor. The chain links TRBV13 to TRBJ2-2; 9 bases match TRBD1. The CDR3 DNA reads TGTGCCAGCGGGACAGGGTTAGCCGGGGAGCTGTTTTTT. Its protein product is CASGTGLAGELFF.